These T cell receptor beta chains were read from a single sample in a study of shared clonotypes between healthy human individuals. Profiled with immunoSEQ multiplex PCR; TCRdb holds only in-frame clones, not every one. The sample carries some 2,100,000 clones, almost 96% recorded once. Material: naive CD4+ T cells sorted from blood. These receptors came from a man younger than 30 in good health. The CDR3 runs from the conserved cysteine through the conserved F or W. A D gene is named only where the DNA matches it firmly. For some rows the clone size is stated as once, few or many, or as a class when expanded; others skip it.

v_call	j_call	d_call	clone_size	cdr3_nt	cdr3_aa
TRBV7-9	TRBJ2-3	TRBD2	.	TGTGCCAGCAGCTCCGGGACTAGCGGGGGGAGGGATACGCAGTATTTT	CASSSGTSGGRDTQYF
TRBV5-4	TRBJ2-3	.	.	TGTGCCAGCAGCCCCGTATCCTATCGGGGGGCTACAGATACGCAGTATTTT	CASSPVSYRGATDTQYF
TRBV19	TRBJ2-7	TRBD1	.	TGTGCCAGTAGAAGAGGGACAGACTACGAGCAGTACTTC	CASRRGTDYEQYF
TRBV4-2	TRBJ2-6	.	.	TGTGCCAGCAGCCAAGTCCAGGTATCTGGGGCCAACGTCCTGACTTTC	CASSQVQVSGANVLTF
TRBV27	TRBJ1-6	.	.	TGTGCCAGCAGTTTATCAGGTGGTGGTTCACCCCTCCACTTT	CASSLSGGGSPLHF
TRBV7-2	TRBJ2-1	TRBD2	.	TGTGCCAGCAGCTCGGACGGGAGGCGGGACAATGAGCAGTTCTTC	CASSSDGRRDNEQFF
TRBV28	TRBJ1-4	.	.	TGTGCCAGCAGACCCCGCCAGACGGCAACTAATGAAAAACTGTTTTTT	CASRPRQTATNEKLFF
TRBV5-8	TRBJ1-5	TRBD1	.	TGTGCCAGCAGCCGAGGGGACAGGGGCGATCAGCCCCAGCATTTT	CASSRGDRGDQPQHF
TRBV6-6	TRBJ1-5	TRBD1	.	TGTGCCAGCAGTTTTATCCAGGGGGCTGGCAATCAGCCCCAGCATTTT	CASSFIQGAGNQPQHF
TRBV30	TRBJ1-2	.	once	TGTGCCTGGAGCATCGGGGGCCCCTATGGCTACACCTTC	CAWSIGGPYGYTF
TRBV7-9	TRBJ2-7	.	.	TGTGCCAGCAGCCCGAGCGGTTCCTACGAGCAGTACTTC	CASSPSGSYEQYF
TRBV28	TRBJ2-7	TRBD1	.	TGTGCCAGCGGGACAGGGACATACGAGCAGTACTTC	CASGTGTYEQYF
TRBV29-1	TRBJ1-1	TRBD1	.	TGCAGCGTTGAAGTGGACAGGGAAGCTTTCTTT	CSVEVDREAFF
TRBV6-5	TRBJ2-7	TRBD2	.	TGTGCCAGCAGCCAGCTGCGGGGGGCTGTGCAGTACTTC	CASSQLRGAVQYF
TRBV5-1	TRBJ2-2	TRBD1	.	TGCGCCAGCAGCTTGTATGGGACAGGGGTCACCGGGGAGCTGTTTTTT	CASSLYGTGVTGELFF
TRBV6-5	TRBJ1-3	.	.	TGTGCCAGCAGTTACTCGCAGGGTTCTGGAAACACCATATATTTT	CASSYSQGSGNTIYF
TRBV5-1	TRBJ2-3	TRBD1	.	TGCGCCAGCAGCCAACTTCAGGGGGCAGATACGCAGTATTTT	CASSQLQGADTQYF
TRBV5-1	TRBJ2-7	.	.	TGCGCCAGCAGCTTTAGTACAGAGAGGGACCCCTACGAGCAGTACTTC	CASSFSTERDPYEQYF
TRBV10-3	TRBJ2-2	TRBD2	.	TGTGCCATCAGTGATGGGCAGGGAGGGACCGGGGAGCTGTTTTTT	CAISDGQGGTGELFF
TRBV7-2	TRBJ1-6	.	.	TGTGCCAGCAGCTTAGCAGGGTATAATTCACCCCTCCACTTT	CASSLAGYNSPLHF
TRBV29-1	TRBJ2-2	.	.	TGCAGCGTCCAGAACACCGGGGAGCTGTTTTTT	CSVQNTGELFF
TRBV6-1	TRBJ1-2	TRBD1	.	TGTGCTATCCAGGGGGAGATCGTTTATGGCTACACCTTC	CAIQGEIVYGYTF
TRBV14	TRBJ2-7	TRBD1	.	TGTGCCAGCAGCCCGACCTCTCCGGGACAGGGGAGAGAGCAGTACTTC	CASSPTSPGQGREQYF
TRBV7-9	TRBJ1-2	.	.	TGTGCCAGCAGCCGGACAGATCTTAACTATGGCTACACCTTC	CASSRTDLNYGYTF
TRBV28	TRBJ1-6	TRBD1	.	TGTGCCAGCAGTTACAGGGGGATATATTCACCCCTCCACTTT	CASSYRGIYSPLHF
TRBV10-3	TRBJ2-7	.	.	TGTGCCACCAGCCTGGGGGACCAAGACGAGCAGTACTTC	CATSLGDQDEQYF
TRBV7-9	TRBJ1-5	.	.	TGTGCCAGCAGCCTAGACGACGGCAATCAGCCCCAGCATTTT	CASSLDDGNQPQHF
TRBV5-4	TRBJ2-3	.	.	TGTGCCAGCAGCCGAGGGACGCATGGGTTCTCTAGCACAGATACGCAGTATTTT	CASSRGTHGFSSTDTQYF
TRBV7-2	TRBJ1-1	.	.	TGTGCCAGCAGCCCTGGGGCTCTATCCCCCATGAACACTGAAGCTTTCTTT	CASSPGALSPMNTEAFF
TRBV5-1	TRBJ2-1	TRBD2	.	TGCGCCAGCCTCCCCGGATTTGCAGCGGGAGTCGGCAATGAGCAGTTCTTC	CASLPGFAAGVGNEQFF
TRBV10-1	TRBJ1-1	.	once	TGCGCCAGCAGTGCGGGCAGGAACACTGAAGCTTTCTTT	CASSAGRNTEAFF
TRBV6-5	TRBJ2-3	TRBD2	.	TGTGCCAGCAGCACCGCGGGGGGCAGCGGTACGCAGTATTTT	CASSTAGGSGTQYF
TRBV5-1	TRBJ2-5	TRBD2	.	TGCGCCAGCAGCCCGGACGGTAGCGGGGGCCAAGAGACCCAGTACTTC	CASSPDGSGGQETQYF
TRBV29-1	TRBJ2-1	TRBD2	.	TGCAGCGCTGGGGGACTAGCGGGACCGAATGAGCAGTTCTTC	CSAGGLAGPNEQFF
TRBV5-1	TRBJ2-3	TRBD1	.	TGCGCCAGCAGCTTGGCGGGACAGGGGTCTAGCACAGATACGCAGTATTTT	CASSLAGQGSSTDTQYF
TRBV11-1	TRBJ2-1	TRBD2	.	TGTGCCAGCAGCTTCACTAGCGGGGGGCCACCGACAACTTACAATGAGCAGTTCTTC	CASSFTSGGPPTTYNEQFF
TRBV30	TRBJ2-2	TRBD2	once	TGTGCCTGGAGCGGGGGGGGCAGGCAGGAGCTGTTTTTT	CAWSGGGRQELFF
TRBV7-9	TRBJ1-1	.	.	TGTGCCAGCAGCGGTAGGGGGAGGATAGGCACTGAAGCTTTCTTT	CASSGRGRIGTEAFF
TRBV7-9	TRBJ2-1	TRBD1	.	TGTGCCAGCAGCTTGACAGGGGCCGGACTTGGCAATGAGCAGTTCTTC	CASSLTGAGLGNEQFF
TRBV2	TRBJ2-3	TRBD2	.	TGTGCCAGCAGTGTGGGCGGGGGGGGATTAGATACGCAGTATTTT	CASSVGGGGLDTQYF
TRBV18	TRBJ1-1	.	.	TGTGCCAGCTCACCACGACAAGAGAACACTGAAGCTTTCTTT	CASSPRQENTEAFF
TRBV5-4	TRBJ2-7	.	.	TGTGCCAGCAGCTTGGCCGGGAGCTACGAGCAGTACTTC	CASSLAGSYEQYF
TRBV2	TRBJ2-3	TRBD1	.	TGTGCCACCACTAGGGGGCCTAGCACAGATACGCAGTATTTT	CATTRGPSTDTQYF
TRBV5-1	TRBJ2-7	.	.	TGCGCCAGCAGTTGGGGACGGAACTACGAGCAGTACTTC	CASSWGRNYEQYF
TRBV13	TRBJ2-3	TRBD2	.	TGTGCCAGCAGCTCTCTTGGAGGGACTACTAGCACAGATACGCAGTATTTT	CASSSLGGTTSTDTQYF
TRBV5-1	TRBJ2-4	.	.	TGCGCCAGCAGCTTGGATCCACGGGGCATTCAGTACTTC	CASSLDPRGIQYF
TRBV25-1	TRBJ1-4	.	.	TGTGCCAGCAGTGCCTTCGAACAGGGATGGGGTGAAAAACTGTTTTTT	CASSAFEQGWGEKLFF
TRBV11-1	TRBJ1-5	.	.	TGTGCCAGCAGCTTAGATTCAGGGAATAGCAATCAGCCCCAGCATTTT	CASSLDSGNSNQPQHF
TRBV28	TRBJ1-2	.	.	TGTGCCAGCAGTTTTATAACAAGGTCTGGCTACACCTTC	CASSFITRSGYTF
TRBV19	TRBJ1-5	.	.	TGTGCCAGTCAGGGTGGCAATCAGCCCCAGCATTTT	CASQGGNQPQHF
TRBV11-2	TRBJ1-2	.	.	TGTGCCAGCAGCCCAACGGGGATTGGCTATGGCTACACCTTC	CASSPTGIGYGYTF
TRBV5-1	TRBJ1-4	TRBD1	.	TGCGCCAGCAGCTTCGGACAGGGGGGAGAAAAACTGTTTTTT	CASSFGQGGEKLFF
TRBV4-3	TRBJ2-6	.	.	TGCGCCAGCAGCCAAGATCTGGCAGGGGCGGGCGTCCTGACTTTC	CASSQDLAGAGVLTF
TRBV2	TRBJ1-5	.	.	TGTGCCAGCAGGGAGCCCTATGGGGCTAATCAGCCCCAGCATTTT	CASREPYGANQPQHF
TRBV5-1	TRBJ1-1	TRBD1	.	TGCGCCAGCAGCTACCAGGGACAGCGGAACACTGAAGCTTTCTTT	CASSYQGQRNTEAFF
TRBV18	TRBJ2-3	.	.	TGTGCCAGCTCACCAGGCCAGCGGGCAGATACGCAGTATTTT	CASSPGQRADTQYF
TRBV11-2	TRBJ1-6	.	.	TGTGCCAGCACCCTAAAGATCAGCCCCTATAATTCACCCCTCCACTTT	CASTLKISPYNSPLHF
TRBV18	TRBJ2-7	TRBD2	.	TGTGCCAGCTCACAAGGACTAGCGGGATGGGGGGAGCAGTACTTC	CASSQGLAGWGEQYF
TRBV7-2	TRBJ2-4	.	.	TGTGCCAGCAGCTTAGGGGTCGCGGGGAACATTCAGTACTTC	CASSLGVAGNIQYF